The rows below give T cell receptor beta chains drawn from one sample of a study of blood T cells in healthy people across ages. TCRdb independently ran MiXCR on the 5' RACE reads; one entry per CDR3 protein. The sample lists hundreds of thousands of distinct CDR3 sequences; more than 45% were seen once. Sequenced material: blood. The receptors were gathered from a woman aged 80 or older in good health. The CDR3 runs from the conserved cysteine through the conserved F or W. A D gene is named only where the DNA matches it firmly. A row's size may be missing; if present it is once, few, many or a size class.

CDR3 DNA,CDR3 protein,V gene,D gene,J gene,clone size
TGTGCCAGCAGACCCGGGACAGGGGGGGGCTACACCTTC,CASRPGTGGGYTF,TRBV6-5,TRBD1,TRBJ1-2,many
TGTGCCAGCAGCCGAGGGACTAGCGGGAGTAGCGGTGAGCAGTTCTTC,CASSRGTSGSSGEQFF,TRBV14,TRBD2,TRBJ2-1,many
TGTGCCAGCAGTTTATCGGGCGCCCAGACCCAAGCTTTCTTT,CASSLSGAQTQAFF,TRBV12-3/TRBV12-4,-,TRBJ1-1,-
TGTGCCAGCAGCGCGGACAGGGGTGAGACCCAGTACTTC,CASSADRGETQYF,TRBV7-2,TRBD1,TRBJ2-5,few
TGTGCCAGCAGCTGGGTTACAGGGAACTATGGCTACACCTTC,CASSWVTGNYGYTF,TRBV5-6,-,TRBJ1-2,-
TGTGCCAGCAGCCCCTCGCGGAGCGGGCTTAACTCTGGGGCCAACGTCCTGACTTTC,CASSPSRSGLNSGANVLTF,TRBV9,-,TRBJ2-6,-
TGTGCCAGCAGTACCTTCTTACGGTCGAACACTGAAGCTTTCTTT,CASSTFLRSNTEAFF,TRBV7-2,-,TRBJ1-1,many
TGCAGTGCTAGAGGGGAGACTAGCAGCCACGAGCAGTACTTC,CSARGETSSHEQYF,TRBV20-1,TRBD2,TRBJ2-7,-
TGTGCCATCAGTGAGGTTGAGGGAGAGACCCAGTACTTC,CAISEVEGETQYF,TRBV10-3,-,TRBJ2-5,-
TGTGCCTGGAGTGTACTGACTAGCGGGAGCTCCTACAATGAGCAGTTCTTC,CAWSVLTSGSSYNEQFF,TRBV30,TRBD2,TRBJ2-1,few
TGTGCCAGCAGCCAAGTGGGGGGGGCCGTAAGTAATGAGCAGTTCTTC,CASSQVGGAVSNEQFF,TRBV14,-,TRBJ2-1,-
TGTGCCAGCAGCTCTATCCCAGACAATGAGCAGTTCTTC,CASSSIPDNEQFF,TRBV7-6,-,TRBJ2-1,-
TGTGCCAGCAGCCCTCGACGGGCGGGCATAGCTAACTATGGCTACACCTTC,CASSPRRAGIANYGYTF,TRBV7-2,-,TRBJ1-2,few
TGTGCCAGCAGTAACTTCGATGAGCAGTTCTTC,CASSNFDEQFF,TRBV27,-,TRBJ2-1,-
TGTGCCTGCAGTCTCAGCGGTGGAGGAGATACGCAGTATTTT,CACSLSGGGDTQYF,TRBV7-2,-,TRBJ2-3,-
TGTGCCAGCAGTTACGGTCTTCCCGCAGATACGCAGTATTTT,CASSYGLPADTQYF,TRBV6-5,-,TRBJ2-3,-
TGCGCCAGCAGCCCCGGGACTACTCCAGATACGCAGTATTTT,CASSPGTTPDTQYF,TRBV5-1,TRBD2,TRBJ2-3,many
TGTGCCACCAGCAGGAAGACAGGTGAACAAAACATTCAGTACTTC,CATSRKTGEQNIQYF,TRBV15,-,TRBJ2-4,-
TGTGCCAGCAGCCAAGAAAAAGGTTTTGGGCCACCTAGCTCCTACGAGCAGTACTTC,CASSQEKGFGPPSSYEQYF,TRBV14,-,TRBJ2-7,-
TGTGCCAGCAGCCAAGAGTGGGAGGCCTACTACGAGCAGTACTTC,CASSQEWEAYYEQYF,TRBV4-2,-,TRBJ2-7,many
TGTGCCAGTAGTATTTTGGGGGACCTCGTGGGTGAGCAGTACTTC,CASSILGDLVGEQYF,TRBV19,-,TRBJ2-7,-
TGTGCCTGGAGGGGACTAGTAGTCACAGATACGCAGTATTTT,CAWRGLVVTDTQYF,TRBV30,TRBD2,TRBJ2-3,-
TGTGCCAGCAGCCAAGTTGGTGGCGGGAGGGAGCAGTTCTTC,CASSQVGGGREQFF,TRBV3-1,TRBD2,TRBJ2-1,many
TGTGCCGGGTTCTTAGGACAGGGGCTTAACGAGCAGTACTTC,CAGFLGQGLNEQYF,TRBV28,TRBD1,TRBJ2-7,-
TGTGCCAGCCTGAGCGCCCCCCTTACGGCAAACTATGGCTACACCTTC,CASLSAPLTANYGYTF,TRBV7-2,-,TRBJ1-2,many
TGCGCCAGCAAGCCGTCTCAGGCGACTGAAGCTTTCTTT,CASKPSQATEAFF,TRBV10-1,-,TRBJ1-1,-
TGTGCCAGCAGCTTAGATGGACTCAACAATGAGCAGTTCTTC,CASSLDGLNNEQFF,TRBV7-2,-,TRBJ2-1,-
TGTGCCAGCAGCTTAGGTCGGCCCATCGGGTCCTACAATGAGCAGTTCTTC,CASSLGRPIGSYNEQFF,TRBV11-2,-,TRBJ2-1,once
TGTGCCAGCAGACCTCTACGGACAGGCCACACCGGGGAGCTGTTTTTT,CASRPLRTGHTGELFF,TRBV6-1,TRBD1,TRBJ2-2,-
TGCAGTGCTAGAGATTCTAGGCGGGATCCAGAGACCCAGTACTTC,CSARDSRRDPETQYF,TRBV20-1,-,TRBJ2-5,-
TGTGCCAGCAGCACCCCGCGAAACGGAAACACCATATATTTT,CASSTPRNGNTIYF,TRBV14,-,TRBJ1-3,-
TGCGCCAGCAGCTTATCTACGGTTAACACCGGGGAGCTGTTTTTT,CASSLSTVNTGELFF,TRBV5-1,-,TRBJ2-2,-
TGCGCCAGCAGGGGACCCACCGGGGAGCTGTTTTTT,CASRGPTGELFF,TRBV10-1,-,TRBJ2-2,-
TGTGCCGGTGGGGCGGATTACTACGAGCAGTACTTC,CAGGADYYEQYF,TRBV2,-,TRBJ2-7,many
TGTGCCAGCAGCCCGGGGGTTGGCTACGAGCAGTACTTC,CASSPGVGYEQYF,TRBV5-4,-,TRBJ2-7,-
TGTGCCAGCAGCGTAATGGGAAGCCACGAGCAGTACTTC,CASSVMGSHEQYF,TRBV7-9,-,TRBJ2-7,-
TGTGCCAGCAGCTTATACAGAGGGCGGGAGCTGTTTTTT,CASSLYRGRELFF,TRBV7-3,-,TRBJ2-2,few
TGTGCCAGCAGTTCCTACCTTAGGGACAGCACAGATACGCAGTATTTT,CASSSYLRDSTDTQYF,TRBV6-6,-,TRBJ2-3,-
TGTGCCAGCAGCTTAGGAGGACACCTAATGAACACTGAAGCTTTCTTT,CASSLGGHLMNTEAFF,TRBV7-2,-,TRBJ1-1,-
TGCGCCAGCAGCTACCGGGACGGCAAAAACATTCAGTACTTC,CASSYRDGKNIQYF,TRBV5-1,-,TRBJ2-4,-
TGTGCCAGCAGCCCGGGGCTCACTGAAGCTTTCTTT,CASSPGLTEAFF,TRBV9,-,TRBJ1-1,many
TGTGCCAGCAGCTTATGGGCGGGGGCAGAGGAAGCTTTCTTT,CASSLWAGAEEAFF,TRBV7-3,-,TRBJ1-1,-
TGTGCCAGCAGTTTGAGCTACAGCACAGATACGCAGTATTTT,CASSLSYSTDTQYF,TRBV12-3/TRBV12-4,-,TRBJ2-3,many
TGTGCCAGCAGTTATGAGGCCGAAAGACAGGGGTATACGTACGAGCAGTACTTC,CASSYEAERQGYTYEQYF,TRBV6-2/TRBV6-3,TRBD1,TRBJ2-7,-
TGCGCCAGCAGCTTTGCAGGAAGGTCCCAAGAGACCCAGTACTTC,CASSFAGRSQETQYF,TRBV5-1,-,TRBJ2-5,many
TGTGCCAGCAGCCCTCGACGGAGTGAGAACGAGCAGTACTTC,CASSPRRSENEQYF,TRBV11-1,-,TRBJ2-7,many
TGTGCCAGCACTCCGACAGGGCAGTACGAGCAGTACTTC,CASTPTGQYEQYF,TRBV6-5,TRBD1,TRBJ2-7,-
TGTGCCAGCAGTTTATGGTCCGCCAATGAGCAGTTCTTC,CASSLWSANEQFF,TRBV28,-,TRBJ2-1,many
TGTGCCAGCAGCCCCGGGACTAGCGGGGGGGGTTCCGAGACCCAGTACTTC,CASSPGTSGGGSETQYF,TRBV7-2,TRBD2,TRBJ2-5,-
TGCGCCAGCAGCGCGATTAGCGGGAGGGCAAATGAGCAGTTCTTC,CASSAISGRANEQFF,TRBV5-1,TRBD2,TRBJ2-1,few
TGCAGTGCTGATGGGACAGGGGGCATGAACACTGAAGCTTTCTTT,CSADGTGGMNTEAFF,TRBV20-1,TRBD1,TRBJ1-1,many
TGTGCCAGCAGCGTAGCTACTGCCCGGCCCGGTGAGCAGTTCTTC,CASSVATARPGEQFF,TRBV9,-,TRBJ2-1,-